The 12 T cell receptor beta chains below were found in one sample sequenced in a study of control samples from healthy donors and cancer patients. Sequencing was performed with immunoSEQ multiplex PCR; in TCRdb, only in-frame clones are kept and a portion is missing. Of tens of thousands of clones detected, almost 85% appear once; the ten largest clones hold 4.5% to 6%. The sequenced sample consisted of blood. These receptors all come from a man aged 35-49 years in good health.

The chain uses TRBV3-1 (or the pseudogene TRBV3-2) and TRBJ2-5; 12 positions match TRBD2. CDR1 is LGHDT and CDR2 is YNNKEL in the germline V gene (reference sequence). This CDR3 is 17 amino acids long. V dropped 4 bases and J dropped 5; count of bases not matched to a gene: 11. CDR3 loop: CASSLPMTSGRWETQYF. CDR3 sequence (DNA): TGTGCCAGCAGCCTTCCAATGACTAGCGGGAGATGGGAGACCCAGTACTTC.

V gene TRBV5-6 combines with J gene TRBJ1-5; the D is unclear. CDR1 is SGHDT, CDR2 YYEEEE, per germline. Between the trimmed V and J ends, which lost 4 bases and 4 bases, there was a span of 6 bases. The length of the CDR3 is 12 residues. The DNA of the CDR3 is TGTGCCAGCAGCGTTTATAATCAGCCCCAGCATTTT. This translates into CASSVYNQPQHF.

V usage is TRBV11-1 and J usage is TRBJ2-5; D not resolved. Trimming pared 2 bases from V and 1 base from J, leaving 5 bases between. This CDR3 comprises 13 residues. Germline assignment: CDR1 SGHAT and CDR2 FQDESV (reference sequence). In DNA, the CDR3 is TGTGCCAGCAGCTTAATGTCCCAAGAGACCCAGTACTTC. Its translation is CASSLMSQETQYF. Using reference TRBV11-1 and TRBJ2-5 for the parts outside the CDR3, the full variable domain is EAEVAQSPRYKITEKSQAVAFWCDPISGHATLYWYRQILGQGPELLVQFQDESVVDDSQLPKDRFSAERLKGVDSTLKIQPAELGDSAMYLCASSLMSQETQYFGPGTRLLVL.

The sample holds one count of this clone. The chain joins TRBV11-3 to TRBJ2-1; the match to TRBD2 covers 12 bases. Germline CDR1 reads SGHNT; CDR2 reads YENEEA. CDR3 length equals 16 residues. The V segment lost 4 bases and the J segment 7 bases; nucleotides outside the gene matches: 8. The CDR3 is CASSSVQTSGGNEQFF. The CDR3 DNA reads TGTGCCAGCAGCTCCGTACAGACTAGCGGGGGTAATGAGCAGTTCTTC.

The CDR3 sequence: CASTTGPPRDTEAFF. CDR3 in DNA: TGTGCCAGCACAACAGGTCCGCCCCGGGACACTGAAGCTTTCTTT. This chain uses TRBV5-4 with TRBJ1-1, with D tentatively TRBD1 (5 bases). Looked up from germline, CDR1 is SGHNT and CDR2 is YYREEE (reference sequence). The CDR3 has 15 amino acids. The ends were cut back, 6 bases at V and 3 bases at J, with 18 bases in the middle.

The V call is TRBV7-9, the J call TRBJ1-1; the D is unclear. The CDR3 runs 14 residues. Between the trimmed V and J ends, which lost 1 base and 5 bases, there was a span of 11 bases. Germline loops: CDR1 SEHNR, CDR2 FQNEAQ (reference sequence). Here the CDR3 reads CASSLEVGFTEAFF. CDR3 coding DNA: TGTGCCAGCAGCTTAGAAGTCGGGTTTACTGAAGCTTTCTTT.

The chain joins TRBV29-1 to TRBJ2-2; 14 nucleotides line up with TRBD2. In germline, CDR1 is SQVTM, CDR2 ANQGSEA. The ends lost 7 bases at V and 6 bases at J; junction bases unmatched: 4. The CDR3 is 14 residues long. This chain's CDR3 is CSGRLAGGPGELFF. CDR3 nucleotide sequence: TGCAGCGGAAGACTAGCGGGGGGGCCCGGGGAGCTGTTTTTT.

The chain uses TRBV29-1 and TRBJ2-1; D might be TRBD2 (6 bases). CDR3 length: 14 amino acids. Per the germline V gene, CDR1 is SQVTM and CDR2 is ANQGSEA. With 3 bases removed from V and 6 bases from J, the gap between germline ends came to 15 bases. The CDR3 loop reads CSVDRGSVRNEQFF. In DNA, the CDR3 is TGCAGCGTTGATCGGGGGTCCGTTCGCAATGAGCAGTTCTTC.

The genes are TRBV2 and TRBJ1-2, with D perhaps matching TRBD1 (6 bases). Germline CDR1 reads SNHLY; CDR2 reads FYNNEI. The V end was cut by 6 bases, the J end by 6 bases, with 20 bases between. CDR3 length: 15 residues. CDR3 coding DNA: TGTGCCAGCAGGACTTTGTATAGGGGGGAGGATGGCTACACCTTC. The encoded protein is CASRTLYRGEDGYTF.

The CDR3 nucleotides read TGTGCCAGCAGTTTAGTGGGACTAGCGGGAGGGTATCGGTACGAGCAGTACTTC. Its translation: CASSLVGLAGGYRYEQYF. V and J are TRBV27 and TRBJ2-7; TRBD2 aligns across 16 bases. Unmatched junction bases numbered 8, after V lost 2 bases and J lost 4 bases. The germline gives CDR1 MNHEY, CDR2 SMNVEV (reference sequence). The CDR3 runs 18 residues.

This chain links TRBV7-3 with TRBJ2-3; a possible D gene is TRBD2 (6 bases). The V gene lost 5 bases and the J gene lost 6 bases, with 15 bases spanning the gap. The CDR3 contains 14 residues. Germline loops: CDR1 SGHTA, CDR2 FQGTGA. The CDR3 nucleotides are TGTGCCAGCAGCCGTGGGACTTTTCGGGATACGCAGTATTTT. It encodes CASSRGTFRDTQYF. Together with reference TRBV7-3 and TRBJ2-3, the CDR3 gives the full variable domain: GAGVSQTPSNKVTEKGKYVELRCDPISGHTALYWYRQSLGQGPEFLIYFQGTGAADDSGLPNDRFFAVRPEGSVSTLKIQRTERGDSAVYLCASSRGTFRDTQYFGPGTRLTVL.

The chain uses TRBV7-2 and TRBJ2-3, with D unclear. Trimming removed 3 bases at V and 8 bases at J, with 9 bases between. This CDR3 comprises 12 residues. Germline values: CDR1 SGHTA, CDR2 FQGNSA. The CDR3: CASSFRAGTQYF. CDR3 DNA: TGTGCCAGCAGCTTTAGAGCCGGTACGCAGTATTTT.